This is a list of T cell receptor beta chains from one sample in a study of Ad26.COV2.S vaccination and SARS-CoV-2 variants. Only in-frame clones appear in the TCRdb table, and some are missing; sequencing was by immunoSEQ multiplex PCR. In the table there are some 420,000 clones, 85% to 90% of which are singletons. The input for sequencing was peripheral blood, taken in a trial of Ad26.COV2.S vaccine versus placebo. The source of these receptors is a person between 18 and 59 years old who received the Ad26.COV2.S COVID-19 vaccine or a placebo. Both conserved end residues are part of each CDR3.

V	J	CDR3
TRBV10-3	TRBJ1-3	CAISDPQGGPGNTIYF
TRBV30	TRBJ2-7	CAWSPMYEQYF
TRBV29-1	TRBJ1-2	CSVEREDGYTF
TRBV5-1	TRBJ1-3	CASSPSTVQLGDTIYF
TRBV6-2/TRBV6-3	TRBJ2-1	CASSYSIGTYNEQFF
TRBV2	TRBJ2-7	CASSEIRGPGEQYF
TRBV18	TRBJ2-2	CASSPGQDTGELFF
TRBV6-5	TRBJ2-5	CASSYRSYGGGETQYF
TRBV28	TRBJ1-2	CASSLPLTGGYTF
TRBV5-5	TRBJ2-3	CASSFGQGLGTDTQYF
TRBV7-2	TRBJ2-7	CASSLVSANPYEQYF
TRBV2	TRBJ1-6	CASSETGDNNSPLHF
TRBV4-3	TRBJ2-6	CASSQEPGAAAGANVLTF
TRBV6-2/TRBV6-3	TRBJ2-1	CASSYVSFSGTANEQFF
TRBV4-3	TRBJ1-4	CASSQGWTATNEKLFF
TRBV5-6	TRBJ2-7	CASSLGGRHYEQYF
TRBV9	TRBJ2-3	CASSVDGRGADTQYF
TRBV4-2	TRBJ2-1	CASSLPQGKAEQFF
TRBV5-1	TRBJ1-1	CASSFRRVGGTEAFF
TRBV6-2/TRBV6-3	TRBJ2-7	CASSPRRDRGYEQYF
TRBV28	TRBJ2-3	CASSSPTGPDTQYF
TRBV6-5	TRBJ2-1	CASSFTGLGDYNEQFF
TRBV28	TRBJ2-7	CASSLYERGGEQYF
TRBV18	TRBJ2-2	CASSPPGGGLNTGELFF
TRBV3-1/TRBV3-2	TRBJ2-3	CASSQEGGGPYF
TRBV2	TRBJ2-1	CASRTISGGNEQFF
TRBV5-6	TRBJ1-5	CAGKPSAVILLQPQHF
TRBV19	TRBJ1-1	CASRITGDTEAFF
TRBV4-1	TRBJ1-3	CASSHTDSGNTIYF
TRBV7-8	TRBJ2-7	CASSTRPRGNYEQYF
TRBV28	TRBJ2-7	CASNPEDRSYEQYF
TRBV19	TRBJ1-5	CASSIPRGQGFNQPQHF
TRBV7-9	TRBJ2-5	CASTLALGGGETQYF
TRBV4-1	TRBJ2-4	CASSQVGGWSKNIQYF
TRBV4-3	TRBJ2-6	CASSQGIGIAGANVLTF
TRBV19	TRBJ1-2	CASSVFLWNNGYTF
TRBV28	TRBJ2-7	CASRRQGSYEQYF
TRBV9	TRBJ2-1	CASSKGTGRTVRQFF
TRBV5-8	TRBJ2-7	CASSFSGYEQYF
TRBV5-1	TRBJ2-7	CASSDGTSGVHEQYF
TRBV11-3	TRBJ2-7	CASSLGRAGEQYF
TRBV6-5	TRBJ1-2	CASSYSPGGGSGYTF
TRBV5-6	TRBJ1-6	CASSLTQDREISPLHF
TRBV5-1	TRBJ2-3	CASSLGGGGDTQYF
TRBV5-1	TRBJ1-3	CASSLEGQGYGNTIYF
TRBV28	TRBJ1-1	CASSLLGTEAFF
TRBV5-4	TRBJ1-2	CASSLARTGVGYTF
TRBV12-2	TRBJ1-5	CASRLGYYLQGLRSNQPQHF